These T cell receptor beta chains were read from a single sample in a study of blood T cell repertoires in COVID-19. Some clones are missing from TCRdb's copy, which holds only in-frame ones; the method was immunoSEQ multiplex PCR. The sample consists of approximately 10,000 clones, less than 85% of them appearing once. Source material: peripheral blood. The origin of the receptors is a human donor in a cohort sampled during active COVID-19. Both conserved end residues are part of each CDR3. A D gene is named only where the DNA matches it firmly. Only part of the rows carry a size: once, few, many, or a class if the clone is expanded.

TRBJ1-3 NA NA TRBV6-6 CASSYSGGLSGNTIYF TGTGCCAGCAGTTACAGTGGGGGCCTCTCTGGAAACACCATATATTTT
TRBJ2-5 NA TRBD2 TRBV3-1/TRBV3-2 CASSQGGTGRGAETQYF TGTGCCAGCAGCCAAGGCGGCACCGGGCGGGGGGCGGAGACCCAGTACTTC
TRBJ1-2 NA NA TRBV18 CASSRQELGYTF TGTGCCAGCTCTCGACAGGAATTGGGCTACACCTTC
TRBJ1-2 NA TRBD1 TRBV5-1 CASSFSRGEDGYTF TGCGCCAGCAGCTTTTCCAGGGGGGAGGATGGCTACACCTTC
TRBJ1-1 NA NA TRBV18 CASSPSGGNTEAFF TGTGCCAGCTCACCGTCGGGGGGGAACACTGAAGCTTTCTTT
TRBJ1-3 NA TRBD1 TRBV2 CASSEGGQGGNTIYF TGTGCCAGCAGTGAAGGAGGACAGGGCGGAAACACCATATATTTT
TRBJ1-2 NA NA TRBV7-9 CASSLEYGYTF TGTGCCAGCAGCTTGGAGTATGGCTACACCTTC
TRBJ2-3 NA TRBD1 TRBV6-2/TRBV6-3 CASSARQGLGTDTQYF TGTGCCAGCAGTGCCCGACAGGGTTTGGGCACAGATACGCAGTATTTT
TRBJ1-1 NA NA TRBV5-4 CASSPGGSLNTEAFF TGTGCCAGCAGCCCTGGAGGCAGCCTGAACACTGAAGCTTTCTTT
TRBJ2-3 NA TRBD2 TRBV7-2 CASSEGLADTQYF TGTGCCAGCAGCGAGGGACTAGCCGATACGCAGTATTTT
TRBJ2-5 NA NA TRBV7-2 CASSLYIPGGALFETQYF TGTGCCAGCAGCTTATATATCCCTGGCGGGGCCCTTTTTGAGACCCAGTACTTC
TRBJ2-3 NA TRBD1 TRBV5-1 CASSWGQGGDTQYF TGCGCCAGCAGCTGGGGACAGGGCGGAGATACGCAGTATTTT
TRBJ1-2 few NA TRBV30 CAWSVRAGFGYTF TGTGCCTGGAGTGTACGGGCAGGGTTTGGCTACACCTTC
TRBJ1-2 few NA TRBV6-1 CASSEIVGYTF TGTGCCAGCAGTGAAATCGTGGGCTACACCTTC
TRBJ1-1 NA NA TRBV4-1 CASSQGRTAGPNTEAFF TGCGCCAGCAGCCAAGGACGGACAGCCGGTCCAAACACTGAAGCTTTCTTT
TRBJ2-5 NA TRBD2 TRBV5-4 CASSLDAGGETQYF TGTGCCAGCAGCTTGGATGCGGGGGGAGAGACCCAGTACTTC
TRBJ1-5 NA TRBD1 TRBV7-8 CASSIQGAISQPQHF TGTGCCAGCAGCATACAGGGGGCGATAAGTCAGCCCCAGCATTTT
TRBJ2-3 NA TRBD2 TRBV7-2 CASSLARGGAGADTQYF TGTGCCAGCAGCTTAGCTCGCGGGGGGGCAGGAGCAGATACGCAGTATTTT
TRBJ2-7 NA NA TRBV7-2 CASSLGGPYKIAYEQYF TGTGCCAGCAGCTTAGGGGGGCCGTATAAGATCGCCTACGAGCAGTACTTC
TRBJ2-1 NA TRBD1 TRBV7-3 CASSASNRGYNEQFF TGTGCCAGCAGCGCCAGTAACAGGGGATACAATGAGCAGTTCTTC
TRBJ2-7 NA NA TRBV6-5 CASSYSSDTYEQYF TGTGCCAGCAGTTACTCGAGTGATACCTACGAGCAGTACTTC
TRBJ2-1 NA TRBD2 TRBV7-2 CASSQGAGGRNEQFF TGTGCCAGCAGCCAAGGGGCGGGGGGGCGGAATGAGCAGTTCTTC
TRBJ1-3 NA NA TRBV5-5 CASSLLPSSGNTIYF TGTGCCAGCAGCTTGCTCCCGAGCTCTGGAAACACCATATATTTT
TRBJ2-5 NA TRBD2 TRBV7-2 CASSPSGAETQYF TGTGCCAGCAGCCCTAGCGGTGCCGAGACCCAGTACTTC
TRBJ1-1 once NA TRBV10-3 CAISEPGNTEAFF TGTGCCATCAGTGAACCGGGGAACACTGAAGCTTTCTTT
TRBJ2-2 NA NA TRBV30 CACSLTGKSTGELFF TGTGCCTGCTCGTTAACAGGGAAGAGCACCGGGGAGCTGTTTTTT
TRBJ2-2 NA TRBD1 TRBV18 CASSPRTGLNGELFF TGTGCCAGCTCACCTCGGACAGGGCTTAACGGGGAGCTGTTTTTT